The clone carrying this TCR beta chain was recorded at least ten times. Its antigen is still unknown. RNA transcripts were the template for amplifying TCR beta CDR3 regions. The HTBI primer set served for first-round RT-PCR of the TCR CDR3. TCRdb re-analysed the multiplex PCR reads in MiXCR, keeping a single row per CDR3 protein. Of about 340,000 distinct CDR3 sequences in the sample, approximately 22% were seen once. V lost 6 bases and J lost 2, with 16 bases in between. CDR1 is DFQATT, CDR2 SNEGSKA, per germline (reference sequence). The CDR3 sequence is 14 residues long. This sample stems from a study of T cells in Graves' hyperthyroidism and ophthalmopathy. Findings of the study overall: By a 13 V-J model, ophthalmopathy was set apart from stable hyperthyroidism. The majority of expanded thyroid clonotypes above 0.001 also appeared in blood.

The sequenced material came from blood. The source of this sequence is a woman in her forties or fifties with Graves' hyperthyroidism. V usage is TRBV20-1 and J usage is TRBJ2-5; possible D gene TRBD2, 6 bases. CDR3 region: CSADYLAIQETQYF. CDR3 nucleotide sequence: TGCAGTGCAGATTACCTAGCGATTCAAGAGACCCAGTACTTC.